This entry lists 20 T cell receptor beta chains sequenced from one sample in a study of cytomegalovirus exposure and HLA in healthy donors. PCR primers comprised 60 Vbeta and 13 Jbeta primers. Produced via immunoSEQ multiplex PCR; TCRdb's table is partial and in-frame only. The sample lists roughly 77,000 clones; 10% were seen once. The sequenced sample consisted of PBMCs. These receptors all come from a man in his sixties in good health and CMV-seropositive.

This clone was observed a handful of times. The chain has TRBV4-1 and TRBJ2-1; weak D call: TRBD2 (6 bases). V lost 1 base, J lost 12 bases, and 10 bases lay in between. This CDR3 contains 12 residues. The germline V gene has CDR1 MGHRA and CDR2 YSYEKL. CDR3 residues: CASSQVGEVQFF. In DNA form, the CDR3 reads TGCGCCAGCAGCCAAGTAGGGGAGGTGCAGTTCTTC.

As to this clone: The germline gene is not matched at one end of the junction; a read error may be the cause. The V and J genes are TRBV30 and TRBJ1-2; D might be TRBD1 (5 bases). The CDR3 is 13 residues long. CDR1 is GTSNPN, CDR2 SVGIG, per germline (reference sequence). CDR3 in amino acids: CGWMGPPLWGYTF. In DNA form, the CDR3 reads TGTGGCTGGATGGGTCCCCCCCTATGGGGCTATACCTTC.

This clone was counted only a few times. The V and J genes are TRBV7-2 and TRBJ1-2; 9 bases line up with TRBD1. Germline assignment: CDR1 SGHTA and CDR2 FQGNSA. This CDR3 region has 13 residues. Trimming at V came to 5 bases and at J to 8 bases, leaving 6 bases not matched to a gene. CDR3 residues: CASSKQGAIGYTF. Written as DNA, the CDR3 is TGTGCCAGCAGCAAACAGGGGGCAATAGGCTACACCTTC. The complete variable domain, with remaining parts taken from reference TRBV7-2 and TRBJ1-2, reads GAGVSQSPSNKVTEKGKDVELRCDPISGHTALYWYRQSLGQGLEFLIYFQGNSAPDKSGLPSDRFSAERTGGSVSTLTIQRTQQEDSAVYLCASSKQGAIGYTFGSGTRLTVV.

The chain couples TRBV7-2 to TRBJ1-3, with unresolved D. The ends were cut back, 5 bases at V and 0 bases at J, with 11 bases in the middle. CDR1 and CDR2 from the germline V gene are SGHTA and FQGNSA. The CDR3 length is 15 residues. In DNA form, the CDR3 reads TGTGCCAGCAGCCCGCTGGGCAGCTCTGGAAACACCATATATTTT. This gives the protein CASSPLGSSGNTIYF.

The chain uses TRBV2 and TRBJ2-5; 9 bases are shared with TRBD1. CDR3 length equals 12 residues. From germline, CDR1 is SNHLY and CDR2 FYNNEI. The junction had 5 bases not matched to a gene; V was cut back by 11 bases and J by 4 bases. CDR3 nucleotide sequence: TGTGCCGGACAGGGGATCGGAGAGACCCAGTACTTC. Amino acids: CAGQGIGETQYF.

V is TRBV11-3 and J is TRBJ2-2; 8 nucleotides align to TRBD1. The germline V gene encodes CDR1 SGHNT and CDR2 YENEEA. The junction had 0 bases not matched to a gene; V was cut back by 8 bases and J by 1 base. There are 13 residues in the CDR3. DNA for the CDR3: TGTGCCAGCGGACAGGGGAACACCGGGGAGCTGTTTTTT. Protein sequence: CASGQGNTGELFF.

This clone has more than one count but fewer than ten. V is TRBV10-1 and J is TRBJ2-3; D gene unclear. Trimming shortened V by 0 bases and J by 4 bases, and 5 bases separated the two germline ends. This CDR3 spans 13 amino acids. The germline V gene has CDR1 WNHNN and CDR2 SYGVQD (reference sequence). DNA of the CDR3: TGCGCCAGCAGTGAGTCACGAGCAGATACGCAGTATTTT. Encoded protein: CASSESRADTQYF.

CDR3 DNA sequence: TGTGCCTGGAGTGGTTTGGGCCCCTTCTCTGGGGCCAACGTCCTGACTTTC. This encodes CAWSGLGPFSGANVLTF. V usage is TRBV30 and J usage is TRBJ2-6; D unclear. Trimming removed 1 base from V and 0 bases from J, with 13 bases in between. This CDR3 has 17 amino acids. CDR1 and CDR2 from the germline V gene are GTSNPN and SVGIG (reference sequence).

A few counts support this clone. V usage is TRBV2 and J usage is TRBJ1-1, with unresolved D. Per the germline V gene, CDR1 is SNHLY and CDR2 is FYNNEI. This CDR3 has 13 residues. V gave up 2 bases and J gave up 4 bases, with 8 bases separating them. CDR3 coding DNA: TGTGCCAGCAGTGAATCAGGAATCACTGAAGCTTTCTTT. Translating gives CASSESGITEAFF.

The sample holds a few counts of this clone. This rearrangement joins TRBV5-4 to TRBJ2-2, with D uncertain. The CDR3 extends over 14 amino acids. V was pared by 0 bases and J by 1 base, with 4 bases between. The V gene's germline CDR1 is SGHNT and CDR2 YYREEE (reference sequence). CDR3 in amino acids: CASSLELNTGELFF. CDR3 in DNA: TGTGCCAGCAGCTTGGAACTGAACACCGGGGAGCTGTTTTTT.

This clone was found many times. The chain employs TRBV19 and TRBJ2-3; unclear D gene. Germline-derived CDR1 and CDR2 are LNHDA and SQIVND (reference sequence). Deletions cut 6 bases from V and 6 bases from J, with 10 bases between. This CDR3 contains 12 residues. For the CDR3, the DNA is TGTGCCAGTAGCCCCCTGTCCGATACGCAGTATTTT. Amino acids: CASSPLSDTQYF.

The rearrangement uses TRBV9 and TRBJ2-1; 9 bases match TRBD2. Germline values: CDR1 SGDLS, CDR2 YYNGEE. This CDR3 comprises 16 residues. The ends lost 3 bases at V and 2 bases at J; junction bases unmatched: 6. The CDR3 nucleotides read TGTGCCAGCAGCGGGGTAGGCGGGGGGGCCTACAATGAGCAGTTCTTC. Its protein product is CASSGVGGGAYNEQFF.

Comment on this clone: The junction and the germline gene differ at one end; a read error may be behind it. The CDR3 protein is CASSFLRLAGGILDF. The CDR3 coding sequence is TGTGCCAGCAGCTTTCTCCGTTTAGCGGGGGGGATTTTGGACTTC. The chain uses TRBV5-6 and TRBJ2-5, with TRBD2 matching 11 bases. From germline, CDR1 is SGHDT and CDR2 YYEEEE. The CDR3 has 15 amino acids.

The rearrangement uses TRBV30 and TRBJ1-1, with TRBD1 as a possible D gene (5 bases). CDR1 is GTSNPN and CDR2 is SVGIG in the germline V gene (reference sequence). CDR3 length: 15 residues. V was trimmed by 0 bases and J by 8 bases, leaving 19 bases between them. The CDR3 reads CAWSVRGLVEGEAFF. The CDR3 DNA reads TGTGCCTGGAGTGTACGGGGACTCGTCGAAGGAGAAGCTTTCTTT.

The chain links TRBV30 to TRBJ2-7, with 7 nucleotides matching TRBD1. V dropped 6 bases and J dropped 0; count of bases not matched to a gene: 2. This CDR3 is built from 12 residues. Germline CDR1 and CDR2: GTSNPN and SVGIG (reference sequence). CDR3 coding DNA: TGTGCCTGCGGGACAGCCTCCTACGAGCAGTACGTC. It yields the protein CACGTASYEQYV.

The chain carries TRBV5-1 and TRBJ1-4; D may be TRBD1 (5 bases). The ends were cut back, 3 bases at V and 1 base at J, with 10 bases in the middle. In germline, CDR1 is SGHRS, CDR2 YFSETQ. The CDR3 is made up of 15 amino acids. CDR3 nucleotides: TGCGCCAGCAGCTCAGACAGACTAACTAATGAAAAACTGTTTTTT. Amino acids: CASSSDRLTNEKLFF.

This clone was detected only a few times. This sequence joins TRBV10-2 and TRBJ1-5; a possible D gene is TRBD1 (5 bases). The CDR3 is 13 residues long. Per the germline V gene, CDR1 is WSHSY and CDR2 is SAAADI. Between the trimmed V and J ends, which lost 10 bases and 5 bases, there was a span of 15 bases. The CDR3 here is CATQQEKHQPQHF. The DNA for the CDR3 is TGCGCCACCCAACAGGAGAAACATCAGCCCCAGCATTTT.

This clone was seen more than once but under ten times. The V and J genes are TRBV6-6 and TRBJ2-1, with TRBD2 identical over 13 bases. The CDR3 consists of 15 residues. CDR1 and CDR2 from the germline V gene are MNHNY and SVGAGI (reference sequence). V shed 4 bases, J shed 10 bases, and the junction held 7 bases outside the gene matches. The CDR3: CASSSRLAGGGEQFF. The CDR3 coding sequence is TGTGCCAGCAGTTCGAGACTAGCGGGGGGAGGGGAGCAGTTCTTC.

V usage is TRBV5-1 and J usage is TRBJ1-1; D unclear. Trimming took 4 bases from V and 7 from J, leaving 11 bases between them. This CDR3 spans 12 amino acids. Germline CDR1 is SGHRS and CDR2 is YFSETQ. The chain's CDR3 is CASSPGGLEAFF. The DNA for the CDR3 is TGCGCCAGCAGCCCGGGTGGCCTTGAAGCTTTCTTT.

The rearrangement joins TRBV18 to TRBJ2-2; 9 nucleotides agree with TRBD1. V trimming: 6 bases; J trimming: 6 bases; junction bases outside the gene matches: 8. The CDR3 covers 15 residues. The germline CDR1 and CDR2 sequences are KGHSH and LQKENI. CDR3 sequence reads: CASSPGTGIPGELFF. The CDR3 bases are TGTGCCAGCTCGCCCGGGACAGGGATACCCGGGGAGCTGTTTTTT.